The following is a T cell receptor (beta chain) sequence with its context. Data came from immunoSEQ multiplex PCR; TCRdb stores just in-frame clones and leaves some out. The profile shows about 19,000 clones, over 75% of them singletons. V lost 4 bases, J lost 10 bases, and 20 bases lay in between. This CDR3 region has 14 residues. The germline V gene encodes CDR1 SGHRS and CDR2 YFSETQ. The data derive from a study of PD-1 blockade in mismatch repair-deficient tumors. J is TRBJ1-1 and V is TRBV5-1; D is undetermined. This material consisted of PBMCs, taken 52 weeks after starting pembrolizumab. This sequence was found in an adult with mismatch repair-deficient cancer. CDR3 nucleotide sequence: TGCGCCAGCAGCCCGGGCCAAGGAGGCTTTATAGCTTTCTTT. It is translated as CASSPGQGGFIAFF.